These 3 T cell receptor beta chains were all obtained from the same sample, sequenced in a study of tissue T cells after allogeneic stem cell transplantation. Sequenced by immunoSEQ multiplex PCR; TCRdb stores in-frame clones only, minus some. The table has about 8,300 clones, under 55% seen once. Time point denoted: mouse harvest day 7 after allogeneic transplant. Each mouse received 10^7 T-cell-depleted marrow cells plus 10^6 splenic CD5+ T cells by tail vein. The sample taken for sequencing was gut tissue. Every receptor here comes from a female BALB/c mouse given C57BL/6 T cells with graft-versus-host disease after an allogeneic hematopoietic cell transplant.

This clone is labeled as medium-sized. Mouse germline and gene names are used. Read sequence stops 1 residue before the CDR3 end, and the germline J gene provides the missing end. This chain joins TRBV15 and TRBJ2-5; 11 bases are a match to TRBD2. Germline CDR1 and CDR2: SGHND and FRSKSL. Trimming cost V 4 bases and J 4 bases; bases outside gene matches: 4. The CDR3 runs 15 residues. The CDR3 bases that were read are TGTGCCAGCAGTTCCCCGGGACTGGGGGAAGACACCCAGTAC. It specifies CASSSPGLGEDTQY. The entire CDR3 is CASSSPGLGEDTQYF.

This clone has only a few counts. The genes and germline here are from mouse. The read ends 1 residue early relative to the CDR3; the germline J gene fills the gap. This sample also contains other DNA sequences that code for the same CDR3. V usage is TRBV3 and J usage is TRBJ2-1, with 10 bases aligning to TRBD1. This CDR3 region has 14 residues. The J segment lost 3 bases and the V segment lost 5 bases, leaving 1 base of the junction unmatched. Germline V CDR1 and CDR2: SNHLY, FYNGKV (reference sequence). The chain's CDR3 is CASSRTGGYAEQFF. The sequenced CDR3 bases are TGTGCCAGCAGCAGGACAGGGGGCTATGCTGAGCAGTTC.

Concerning this clone itself: Genes and germline come from the mouse. The read ends 1 residue early relative to the CDR3; the germline J gene fills the gap. The chain has TRBV26 and TRBJ1-6; 9 nucleotides line up with TRBD1. TRBJ1-6 is labeled an ORF, and its function is uncertain. The germline gives CDR1 KGHPV, CDR2 FQNQEV (reference sequence). V shed 6 bases, J shed 7 bases, and the junction held 7 bases outside the gene matches. The CDR3 length is 15 residues. Partial CDR3 DNA: TGTGCCAGCAGCCCGGGACAGGGTGGAAATTCGCCCCTCTAC. Translation: CASSPGQGGNSPLY. The CDR3 in its entirety is CASSPGQGGNSPLYF.